Following are 9 T cell receptor beta chains from one sample sequenced in a study of shared clonotypes between healthy human individuals (dated by TCRdb to the early 2020s). Library construction relied on the immunoSEQ multiplex PCR assay. In TCRdb, the immuneACCESS table is reduced to in-frame sequences with V and J assigned. These tables do not hold every clone; where another copy was compared, an unresolved V gene accounts for under half, and the others remain unexplained. In all, the sample holds some 2.3 million clones, and over 85% of those were seen once. The ten largest clones represent about 0.41% of the sample. Material for sequencing was naive CD4+ T cells from PBMCs. In the paper's terms, the cell subset or site label means: CD45RA+ positively selected. Receptors originate from a man aged 18 to 30 in good health. Some clones in this sample may be carry-over from other donors' samples.

The chain employs TRBV29-1 and TRBJ2-2; D is perhaps TRBD2 (5 bases). CDR1 and CDR2 (germline): SQVTM, ANQGSEA. V lost 4 bases to trimming and J lost 7 bases, with 13 bases between them. The CDR3 runs to 13 residues. CDR3 nucleotide sequence: TGCAGCGTTGGTCACGGGGTTGGCGGGGAGCTGTTTTTT. Protein: CSVGHGVGGELFF.

This rearrangement joins TRBV28 to TRBJ1-1, with TRBD1 identical over 7 bases. Germline values: CDR1 MDHEN, CDR2 SYDVKM. Unmatched junction bases numbered 4, after V lost 4 bases and J lost 5 bases. This CDR3 has 13 amino acids. In DNA, the CDR3 is TGTGCCAGCAGTTCACAGGGGTGGACTGAAGCTTTCTTT. It encodes CASSSQGWTEAFF.

This chain links TRBV5-1 with TRBJ1-1; 7 bases are shared with TRBD1. V was pared by 5 bases and J by 8 bases, with 12 bases of the junction left unmatched. This CDR3 comprises 14 residues. CDR1 and CDR2 from the germline V gene are SGHRS and YFSETQ. For the CDR3, the DNA is TGCGCCAGCAGAAGTAGCGCCGGGACAGTCGAAGCTTTCTTT. This codes for CASRSSAGTVEAFF.

V gene TRBV19 combines with J gene TRBJ2-2; D remains ambiguous. In germline, CDR1 is LNHDA, CDR2 SQIVND (reference sequence). With 6 bases removed from V and 3 bases from J, the gap between germline ends came to 11 bases. The CDR3 runs to 14 residues. For the CDR3, the DNA is TGTGCCAGTAGCAGATTCGAATACACCGGGGAGCTGTTTTTT. This codes for CASSRFEYTGELFF.

This clone was detected once. This chain joins TRBV28 and TRBJ2-7; perhaps TRBD1 as D (6 bases). The germline V and J ends were trimmed by 8 bases and 3 bases, with 8 bases remaining between them. The CDR3 sequence is 11 residues long. CDR1 MDHEN and CDR2 SYDVKM come from the germline V gene. The CDR3 nucleotides are TGTGCCAGCTCACAGGGCTACGAGCAGTACTTC. Protein sequence: CASSQGYEQYF.

V is TRBV7-6 and J is TRBJ1-5; 7 bases are shared with TRBD1. The length of the CDR3 is 13 residues. The V gene end was trimmed by 3 bases and the J gene end by 5 bases; junction bases not matched to a gene: 1. Germline V lookup: CDR1 SGHVS, CDR2 FNYEAQ. DNA of the CDR3: TGTGCCAGCAGCTTTACAGGGGATCAGCCCCAGCATTTT. Translation: CASSFTGDQPQHF.

J is TRBJ1-1 and V is TRBV2; D is unclear. V was trimmed by 1 base and J by 0 bases, leaving 9 bases between them. This CDR3 is 15 amino acids long. Germline CDR1 and CDR2: SNHLY and FYNNEI. The CDR3 loop is CASSEVGPMNTEAFF. The CDR3 DNA reads as TGTGCCAGCAGTGAAGTAGGGCCGATGAACACTGAAGCTTTCTTT.

The chain uses TRBV7-9 and TRBJ1-3; D not certain. The V gene lost 1 base and the J gene lost 1 base, with 14 bases spanning the gap. The CDR3 totals 17 residues. In germline, CDR1 is SEHNR, CDR2 FQNEAQ (reference sequence). DNA of the CDR3: TGTGCCAGCAGCTTAGGGGCCTCAAGGATATCTGGAAACACCATATATTTT. Its translation: CASSLGASRISGNTIYF.

A word on this clone: The same CDR3 can be traced to other DNA sequences in this sample. The V and J genes are TRBV5-6 and TRBJ1-1, with D hard to call. The V and J ends lost 2 bases and 3 bases respectively, with 8 bases between them. The CDR3 is 13 amino acids. Germline CDR1 and CDR2: SGHDT and YYEEEE. The CDR3 is CASSLIRDTEAFF. For the CDR3, the DNA is TGTGCCAGCAGCTTAATACGCGACACTGAAGCTTTCTTT.